Listed below are T cell receptor beta chains from one sample, sequenced in a study of T-cell reconstitution after alpha-beta-depleted transplantation in children. In TCRdb, the PCR reads were re-called with MiXCR into one record per CDR3 protein. The sample contains about 400,000 distinct CDR3 sequences, roughly 15% of which appear only once. The starting material was PBMCs, mostly from graft donor cells, obtained 360 days after TCRalphabeta/CD19-depleted stem cell transplant. Receptors were obtained from a boy in the first two years of life who had a stem cell transplant for Wiskott-Aldrich syndrome, so the T cells may come from the graft donor. Both conserved end residues are part of each CDR3. D genes are given only for firm matches. The size entry is marked missing in some rows and otherwise reads once, few, many or a size class.

V: TRBV7-8; J: TRBJ2-3; D: TRBD2; size: .; CDR3: CASSLEGTSGRMTDTQYF; DNA: TGTGCCAGCAGCTTAGAGGGGACTAGCGGGAGGATGACAGATACGCAGTATTTT
V: TRBV6-5; J: TRBJ2-3; D: .; size: .; CDR3: CASSYSGLSDTQYF; DNA: TGTGCCAGCAGTTATTCAGGGTTATCAGATACGCAGTATTTT
V: TRBV7-2; J: TRBJ2-7; D: TRBD2; size: few; CDR3: CASSLGVAGAYEQYF; DNA: TGTGCCAGCAGCTTAGGGGTAGCGGGGGCCTACGAGCAGTACTTC
V: TRBV7-9; J: TRBJ2-1; D: TRBD1; size: .; CDR3: CASSVNRGSYNEQFF; DNA: TGTGCCAGCAGCGTTAACAGGGGGTCCTACAATGAGCAGTTCTTC
V: TRBV27; J: TRBJ2-2; D: .; size: .; CDR3: CASTKVRNTGELFF; DNA: TGTGCCAGCACTAAAGTACGAAACACCGGGGAGCTGTTTTTT
V: TRBV13; J: TRBJ2-5; D: .; size: .; CDR3: CASRKRTQYF; DNA: TGTGCCAGCAGGAAACGAACCCAGTACTTC
V: TRBV11-2; J: TRBJ2-3; D: TRBD1; size: few; CDR3: CASSLGGQAGTDTQYF; DNA: TGTGCCAGCAGCTTAGGGGGACAGGCGGGCACAGATACGCAGTATTTT
V: TRBV2; J: TRBJ2-3; D: TRBD2; size: .; CDR3: CASSGGLAGSGDTQYF; DNA: TGTGCCAGCAGCGGGGGGTTGGCAGGCTCAGGAGATACGCAGTATTTT
V: TRBV6-2/TRBV6-3; J: TRBJ2-5; D: .; size: few; CDR3: CASTPPGLPPETQYF; DNA: TGTGCCAGCACCCCCCCGGGACTCCCACCAGAGACCCAGTACTTC
V: TRBV18; J: TRBJ2-2; D: TRBD2; size: many; CDR3: CASSLAGDTGELFF; DNA: TGTGCCAGCTCACTAGCGGGAGACACCGGGGAGCTGTTTTTT
V: TRBV2; J: TRBJ2-1; D: TRBD1; size: many; CDR3: CASRDRGLYNEQFF; DNA: TGTGCCAGCAGGGACAGGGGGCTCTACAATGAGCAGTTCTTC
V: TRBV5-1; J: TRBJ2-6; D: .; size: few; CDR3: CASSRKHPSSGANVLTF; DNA: TGCGCCAGCAGCCGTAAACATCCCTCCTCTGGGGCCAACGTCCTGACTTTC
V: TRBV12-3/TRBV12-4; J: TRBJ2-3; D: .; size: .; CDR3: CASSPRRDPTDTQYF; DNA: TGTGCCAGCAGTCCCCGTAGGGACCCCACAGATACGCAGTATTTT
V: TRBV21-1; J: TRBJ2-7; D: .; size: few; CDR3: CASSKDRESSSSYEQYF; DNA: TGTGCCAGCAGCAAAGACCGGGAGTCCTCTAGCTCCTACGAGCAGTACTTC
V: TRBV18; J: TRBJ2-7; D: TRBD2; size: .; CDR3: CASSPLGGFYEQYF; DNA: TGTGCCAGCTCACCACTGGGGGGGTTCTACGAGCAGTACTTC
V: TRBV13; J: TRBJ2-3; D: .; size: .; CDR3: CASKGAISDTQYF; DNA: TGTGCCAGCAAGGGAGCTATTTCGGATACGCAGTATTTT
V: TRBV20-1; J: TRBJ2-2; D: .; size: .; CDR3: CSAREERETGELFF; DNA: TGCAGTGCTAGAGAAGAGAGGGAAACCGGGGAGCTGTTTTTT
V: TRBV11-1; J: TRBJ2-1; D: TRBD2; size: .; CDR3: CASSLAPMASGAYNEQFF; DNA: TGTGCCAGCAGCTTAGCCCCGATGGCTAGCGGGGCTTACAATGAGCAGTTCTTC
V: TRBV5-1; J: TRBJ2-5; D: .; size: .; CDR3: CASSFNSFQETQYF; DNA: TGCGCCAGCAGCTTTAACTCTTTCCAAGAGACCCAGTACTTC
V: TRBV11-2; J: TRBJ1-6; D: TRBD1; size: few; CDR3: CASSSPMDRENSPLHF; DNA: TGTGCCAGCAGCTCCCCGATGGACAGGGAGAACTCACCCCTCCACTTT
V: TRBV5-5; J: TRBJ2-4; D: .; size: .; CDR3: CASSLYEQSLAKNIQYF; DNA: TGTGCCAGCAGCTTGTACGAACAGTCTCTAGCCAAAAACATTCAGTACTTC
V: TRBV29-1; J: TRBJ1-1; D: TRBD1; size: few; CDR3: CSVMGPGTGTFF; DNA: TGCAGCGTTATGGGGCCAGGGACAGGAACTTTCTTT
V: TRBV29-1; J: TRBJ2-7; D: .; size: few; CDR3: CSGSGQRNEQYF; DNA: TGCAGCGGGTCAGGACAGAGAAACGAGCAGTACTTC
V: TRBV6-5; J: TRBJ1-1; D: .; size: few; CDR3: CASSYWGANTEAFF; DNA: TGTGCCAGCAGTTATTGGGGGGCAAACACTGAAGCTTTCTTT
V: TRBV20-1; J: TRBJ1-1; D: .; size: .; CDR3: CSAMRGIYTEAFF; DNA: TGCAGTGCCATGAGGGGGATCTACACTGAAGCTTTCTTT
V: TRBV12-3/TRBV12-4; J: TRBJ2-6; D: .; size: few; CDR3: CASSFPPGRNSGANVLTF; DNA: TGTGCCAGCAGTTTCCCTCCTGGACGTAACTCTGGGGCCAACGTCCTGACTTTC
V: TRBV9; J: TRBJ2-1; D: TRBD2; size: few; CDR3: CASSVAGGTLAGFNEQFF; DNA: TGTGCCAGCAGCGTAGCTGGCGGTACACTAGCGGGATTCAATGAGCAGTTCTTC
V: TRBV3-1; J: TRBJ1-2; D: .; size: .; CDR3: CASSQVRGGYTF; DNA: TGTGCCAGCAGCCAAGTCAGGGGTGGCTACACCTTC
V: TRBV4-3; J: TRBJ2-3; D: TRBD2; size: few; CDR3: CASSSGLAVTTDTQYF; DNA: TGCGCCAGCAGTTCTGGACTAGCGGTTACCACAGATACGCAGTATTTT
V: TRBV21-1; J: TRBJ2-3; D: .; size: few; CDR3: CASSLLRTSGTDTQYF; DNA: TGTGCCAGCAGCCTTTTAAGGACTAGCGGCACAGATACGCAGTATTTT
V: TRBV6-1; J: TRBJ2-7; D: .; size: .; CDR3: CASSEWGNEQYF; DNA: TGTGCCAGCAGTGAATGGGGGAACGAGCAGTACTTC
V: TRBV10-3; J: TRBJ2-7; D: .; size: .; CDR3: CASQAPGATEQYF; DNA: TGTGCCAGTCAGGCCCCGGGAGCTACCGAGCAGTACTTC
V: TRBV7-6; J: TRBJ1-2; D: .; size: .; CDR3: CASSLGTEPVYGYTF; DNA: TGTGCCAGCAGCTTAGGGACTGAACCCGTCTATGGCTACACCTTC
V: TRBV12-3/TRBV12-4; J: TRBJ2-7; D: .; size: few; CDR3: CASSFGTQHYEQYF; DNA: TGTGCCAGCAGTTTCGGGACACAACACTACGAGCAGTACTTC
V: TRBV9; J: TRBJ2-7; D: .; size: .; CDR3: CASSVGGTGPYEQYF; DNA: TGTGCCAGCAGCGTAGGGGGGACTGGGCCCTACGAGCAGTACTTC
V: TRBV5-1; J: TRBJ1-2; D: .; size: few; CDR3: CASSLGASPYGYTF; DNA: TGCGCCAGCAGCTTGGGGGCCAGCCCCTATGGCTACACCTTC
V: TRBV7-9; J: TRBJ2-1; D: TRBD2; size: .; CDR3: CASSLPTSGGDEQFF; DNA: TGTGCCAGCAGCTTACCCACTAGCGGGGGGGATGAGCAGTTCTTC
V: TRBV24-1; J: TRBJ1-1; D: TRBD1; size: .; CDR3: CATSDSGQGTRNTEAFF; DNA: TGTGCCACCAGTGATTCCGGACAGGGAACGCGGAACACTGAAGCTTTCTTT
V: TRBV7-9; J: TRBJ2-7; D: .; size: few; CDR3: CASSLVTAVRYEQYF; DNA: TGTGCCAGCAGCTTAGTGACAGCTGTTCGCTACGAGCAGTACTTC
V: TRBV28; J: TRBJ2-5; D: .; size: .; CDR3: CASSPDIRQDQETQYF; DNA: TGTGCCAGCAGTCCAGATATAAGACAGGACCAAGAGACCCAGTACTTC
V: TRBV16; J: TRBJ2-1; D: TRBD1; size: few; CDR3: CASSHLNGTGSNEQFF; DNA: TGTGCCAGCAGCCACCTTAATGGGACAGGGTCTAATGAGCAGTTCTTC
V: TRBV6-1; J: TRBJ2-1; D: TRBD1; size: few; CDR3: CSNSDRGSYNEQFF; DNA: TGTTCCAACTCGGACAGGGGGTCCTACAATGAGCAGTTCTTC
V: TRBV20-1; J: TRBJ1-1; D: .; size: few; CDR3: CSARRHSLNRNKNTEAFF; DNA: TGCAGTGCTAGACGTCACAGTCTAAATCGCAACAAGAACACTGAAGCTTTCTTT
V: TRBV7-9; J: TRBJ2-5; D: .; size: few; CDR3: CASSLVNGGRETQYF; DNA: TGTGCCAGCAGCTTAGTCAATGGGGGCCGAGAGACCCAGTACTTC
V: TRBV29-1; J: TRBJ2-1; D: TRBD2; size: many; CDR3: CSVGAGYNEQFF; DNA: TGCAGCGTTGGAGCGGGGTACAATGAGCAGTTCTTC
V: TRBV5-6; J: TRBJ2-7; D: .; size: .; CDR3: CASFIFGVYEQYF; DNA: TGTGCCAGCTTTATCTTCGGGGTCTACGAGCAGTACTTC
V: TRBV27; J: TRBJ2-4; D: .; size: few; CDR3: CASSSPARGAKNIQYF; DNA: TGTGCCAGCAGTTCCCCAGCCCGGGGAGCCAAAAACATTCAGTACTTC
V: TRBV24-1; J: TRBJ1-2; D: TRBD1; size: few; CDR3: CATSETGDYGYTF; DNA: TGTGCCACCAGTGAGACAGGGGACTATGGCTACACCTTC
V: TRBV28; J: TRBJ1-1; D: .; size: few; CDR3: CASRARGYTEAFF; DNA: TGTGCCAGCAGGGCCCGGGGGTACACTGAAGCTTTCTTT
V: TRBV29-1; J: TRBJ2-1; D: TRBD1; size: few; CDR3: CSVAGQAYNEQFF; DNA: TGCAGCGTTGCGGGACAGGCCTACAATGAGCAGTTCTTC
V: TRBV7-9; J: TRBJ1-1; D: .; size: .; CDR3: CASSSLTGSYTEAFF; DNA: TGTGCCAGCAGCTCCCTTACAGGGAGCTACACTGAAGCTTTCTTT
V: TRBV28; J: TRBJ2-1; D: .; size: .; CDR3: CASTTWGGAGSYNEQFF; DNA: TGTGCCAGCACCACATGGGGGGGGGCGGGCTCCTACAATGAGCAGTTCTTC
V: TRBV11-3; J: TRBJ2-7; D: .; size: few; CDR3: CASSLRTRREQYF; DNA: TGTGCCAGCAGCTTACGGACGCGGAGGGAGCAGTACTTC
V: TRBV12-3/TRBV12-4; J: TRBJ2-7; D: TRBD1; size: few; CDR3: CASSLGWAQGDEQYF; DNA: TGTGCCAGCAGTTTAGGGTGGGCCCAGGGGGACGAGCAGTACTTC
V: TRBV29-1; J: TRBJ2-5; D: .; size: .; CDR3: CSAPFGLLQETQYF; DNA: TGCAGCGCACCATTCGGACTTCTACAAGAGACCCAGTACTTC
V: TRBV6-1; J: TRBJ2-3; D: .; size: few; CDR3: CASWTDSRNTQYF; DNA: TGTGCCAGCTGGACAGATTCGAGGAATACGCAGTATTTT
V: TRBV28; J: TRBJ2-5; D: TRBD2; size: .; CDR3: CASSLTSGGASETQYF; DNA: TGTGCCAGCAGCCTCACTAGCGGGGGGGCCTCAGAGACCCAGTACTTC
V: TRBV28; J: TRBJ2-1; D: .; size: .; CDR3: CASRDFGLASDEQFF; DNA: TGTGCCAGCAGAGACTTCGGGCTAGCGAGCGATGAGCAGTTCTTC
V: TRBV18; J: TRBJ2-5; D: .; size: .; CDR3: CASSPPGSPSETQYF; DNA: TGTGCCAGCTCACCACCAGGGAGCCCTTCGGAGACCCAGTACTTC
V: TRBV30; J: TRBJ2-1; D: TRBD2; size: .; CDR3: CACRGTKGYNEQFF; DNA: TGTGCCTGTCGCGGGACTAAAGGTTACAATGAGCAGTTCTTC